The clone carrying this T cell receptor (beta chain) was seen ten or more times. Germline CDR1 reads ENHRY; CDR2 reads SYGVKD. There are 16 residues in the CDR3. V lost 0 bases and J lost 0, with 12 bases in between. Amplification of TCR beta CDR3 regions used RNA as the template. The TCR CDR3 first-round RT-PCR relied on the HTBI primer set. Each CDR3 protein is one row after TCRdb ran MiXCR on the multiplex PCR reads. This table has roughly 290,000 distinct CDR3 sequences, about an eighth appearing once. The sample comes from a study of T cells in Graves' hyperthyroidism and ophthalmopathy. The study excluded patients with uncontrolled infection, other autoimmune disease, pregnancy or lactation. The authors took PBMCs from roughly 9.5 ml fresh peripheral blood.

The receptor was isolated from a woman aged 35 to 49 with Graves' hyperthyroidism. The rearrangement links TRBV10-3 to TRBJ2-7; maybe TRBD2 (6 bases). The sample taken for sequencing was blood. The CDR3 protein is CAISESLGRGSYEQYF. The CDR3 nucleotides read TGTGCCATCAGTGAGTCGTTGGGGCGGGGCTCCTACGAGCAGTACTTC.